This is a list of T cell receptor beta chains from one sample in a study of cytomegalovirus exposure and HLA in healthy donors. Profiling relied on immunoSEQ multiplex PCR, and the TCRdb table lists in-frame clones only, not all of them. The sample gives under 200,000 clones, roughly four fifths of which show up once; less than 2% is in the top ten. The specimen sequenced was PBMCs. The receptors shown here come from a woman aged 18 to 35 in good health and CMV-seronegative. Each CDR3 is given with its conserved first and last residue. Clone size is not always given. Where it is, it says once, few, many or a class for expanded clones.

CDR3aa,v_gene,j_gene,abundance
CASSIATGEQYF,TRBV4-1,TRBJ2-7,NA
CASSEVDRSLYEQYF,TRBV6-1,TRBJ2-7,few
CASRDNRARSTEAFF,TRBV6-5,TRBJ1-1,NA
CASRIHRGLGNQPQHF,TRBV19,TRBJ1-5,NA
CASRYRDRQTF,TRBV2,TRBJ1-2,NA
CASSHLGRTGNTDTQYF,TRBV4-1,TRBJ2-3,NA
CASSQVPQTGQETQYF,TRBV14,TRBJ2-5,NA
CASSLGTGGYEQYF,TRBV6-1,TRBJ2-7,NA
CASSSRRINQPQHF,TRBV6-1,TRBJ1-5,NA
CASSRTGDTDTQYF,TRBV19,TRBJ2-3,NA
CASSSPGNPGANVLTF,TRBV18,TRBJ2-6,NA
CASSQGFLTSTDTQYF,TRBV2,TRBJ2-3,NA
CASSQDRDWEQYF,TRBV18,TRBJ2-7,NA
CASSSTTSGGSNTEAFF,TRBV7-9,TRBJ1-1,NA
CASSLGQGDSPLHF,TRBV5-1,TRBJ1-6,NA
CASSPTSGVSYEQYF,TRBV5-1,NA,NA
CASSPPGLVPDTQYF,TRBV18,TRBJ2-3,NA
CATSRPSGSYNEQFF,TRBV15,TRBJ2-1,once
CASSLLGTGGGQPQHF,TRBV7-8,TRBJ1-5,few
CASTRGQEQYF,TRBV6-5,TRBJ2-7,few
CASSPVSGENTEAFF,TRBV18,TRBJ1-1,NA
CASGLVQGLLNTEAFF,TRBV12-5,TRBJ1-1,NA
CASSGAGGSGYTF,TRBV25-1,TRBJ1-2,NA
CASSPRTGANEKLFF,TRBV5-4,TRBJ1-4,NA
CASRLAGASGELFF,TRBV10-2,TRBJ2-2,NA
CASRWSSGSPNTGELFF,TRBV5-1,TRBJ2-2,once
CASSCWTSGSDEQYF,TRBV2,TRBJ2-7,few
CASSPGKAGGSLEAFF,TRBV9,TRBJ1-1,NA
CASRLGSSYNSPLHF,TRBV19,TRBJ1-6,NA
CASSEGRNEQFF,TRBV2,TRBJ2-1,NA
CASSSSAGYEQYF,TRBV5-1,TRBJ2-7,NA
CASGGGNTEAFF,TRBV6-1,TRBJ1-1,NA
CASSLYREHGYTF,TRBV5-6,TRBJ1-2,NA
CASSLVTGANVLTF,TRBV11-2,TRBJ2-6,once
CASSLNPGPGANVLTF,TRBV27,TRBJ2-6,NA
CATSTSIEMLSEKLFF,TRBV15,TRBJ1-4,NA